This TCR beta chain was sequenced during a study of metastatic and nonmetastatic thyroid tumors (dated by TCRdb to the early 2020s). Broadly, across the study: Repertoires from peripheral blood and from tumor or nodule tissue samples of malignant and benign thyroid patients were compared. Here is what the overall study found, with its caveats: In both blood and tumor samples, malignant tumors were reported to have significantly higher TCR beta diversity than benign nodules.

This clone is deemed medium-sized (0.01 to 0.1%). The antigen it recognizes is unknown. Per-base quality was not reported, and no clone a single base away is much larger than it. Receptors were amplified or captured by PCR. The data were produced on an Illumina HiSeq 4000. High-throughput sequencing was used to profile the TCR beta-chain CDR3 region of every patient. As for the original processing: The researchers built a classifier to tell apart papillary thyroid cancer patients with distant metastasis, based on CDR3 differences among clinicopathological groups. Repertoire diversity was assessed with the Shannon index, and tumor-blood repertoire similarity with the Morisita-Horn index. TCRdb passed the public sequencing reads through fastp at Q25 and MiXCR, retaining productive beta sequences. These V and J calls derive from TCRdb rather than the authors' analysis. In this sample the table shows 30,000 to 45,000 clones, 28% of which occur a single time. The ten largest clones add up to 9.5% to 13% of the sample.

No treatment had been received by any patient before thyroid surgery. The study retrospectively analysed patient clinical samples collected from about 2012 to 2019 using T-cell receptor beta sequencing. The germline V gene (reference sequence) yields LGHDT for CDR1 and YNNKEL for CDR2. V is clipped by 3 bases and J by 8 bases, and the sequence between their germline boundaries is 10 bases long. The CDR3 covers 12 residues, taking in both the cysteine and the phenylalanine. Solely the CDR3 DNA is kept, with 36 bases framed from the first base. Sequenced input: blood. This sequence uses TRBV3-1 and TRBJ1-1; a tentative D call is TRBD1 (6 bases match). This receptor was taken from a male donor with papillary thyroid cancer or a benign thyroid nodule (not recorded which). Some clones in this sample may be carry-over from other donors' samples. The CDR3 region reads CASSQSDREAFF. At the DNA level, the sequence is TGTGCCAGCAGCCAGTCCGACAGGGAAGCTTTCTTT.